Below are 7 T cell receptor beta chains sequenced from a single sample in a study of blood T cell repertoires in COVID-19. Profiled with immunoSEQ multiplex PCR; TCRdb holds only in-frame clones, not every one. The sample has about 140,000 clones, 87% seen once. Source material: PBMCs or T cells enriched from blood (not recorded which). These receptor sequences come from a man between 60 and 70 years old who had recovered from COVID-19.

The chain is built from TRBV19 and TRBJ2-2, with 8 bases lining up with TRBD1. Per the germline V gene, CDR1 is LNHDA and CDR2 is SQIVND (reference sequence). Germline trimming cut 8 bases from V and 0 bases from J; bases unmatched to any gene: 8. This CDR3 has 16 residues. This chain's CDR3 is CASCKRQGTNTGELFF. In DNA, the CDR3 is TGTGCCAGTTGTAAAAGACAGGGGACGAACACCGGGGAGCTGTTTTTT.

The chain uses TRBV6-5 and TRBJ1-1; 9 bases line up with TRBD1. After removal of 6 bases from V and 6 bases from J, the junction contained 5 bases not matched to a gene. Germline assignment: CDR1 MNHEY and CDR2 SVGAGI. The CDR3 loop spans 13 amino acids. Here the CDR3 reads CASSRDRVSEAFF. CDR3 DNA sequence: TGTGCCAGCAGCCGGGACAGGGTTTCTGAAGCTTTCTTT.

The chain combines TRBV2 with TRBJ2-7; possible D gene TRBD1, 5 bases. Germline V lookup: CDR1 SNHLY, CDR2 FYNNEI. V was pared by 7 bases and J by 4 bases, with 14 bases between. The CDR3 length is 13 residues. The CDR3 DNA reads TGTGCCAGCAAGAGCAGGGTGAATTACGAGCAGTACTTC. This codes for CASKSRVNYEQYF. Full variable domain (remainder filled in from reference TRBV2 and TRBJ2-7): EPEVTQTPSHQVTQMGQEVILRCVPISNHLYFYWYRQILGQKVEFLVSFYNNEISEKSEIFDDQFSVERPDGSNFTLKIRSTKLEDSAMYFCASKSRVNYEQYFGPGTRLTVT.

The V call is TRBV7-3, the J call TRBJ2-5; a weak D match, TRBD1 (6 bases). CDR3 length: 13 amino acids. Germline V lookup: CDR1 SGHTA, CDR2 FQGTGA. The V and J ends lost 5 bases and 3 bases respectively, with 10 bases between them. The CDR3 sequence is CASSVYREETQYF. DNA of the CDR3: TGTGCCAGCAGCGTTTACAGGGAAGAGACCCAGTACTTC.

The chain couples TRBV15 to TRBJ1-4; D uncertain. V lost 0 bases and J 4 bases, leaving 9 bases between the germline ends. The CDR3 consists of 15 residues. Germline V gene sequence: CDR1 LNHNV, CDR2 YYDKDF (reference sequence). CDR3 nucleotides: TGTGCCACCAGCAGAGACCAGCGGTATAATGAAAAACTGTTTTTT. This sequence encodes CATSRDQRYNEKLFF.

In DNA form, the CDR3 reads TGTGCCTGGAGTGTACCCACGGTCTTCGGTGAAAAACTGTTTTTT. Translation: CAWSVPTVFGEKLFF. The V and J genes are TRBV30 and TRBJ1-4; D unresolved. The CDR3 extends over 15 amino acids. Per the germline V gene, CDR1 is GTSNPN and CDR2 is SVGIG (reference sequence). The germline V and J ends were trimmed by 0 bases and 7 bases, with 15 bases remaining between them.

The chain has TRBV10-3 and TRBJ2-1, with 8 nucleotides matching TRBD2. The CDR3 totals 15 residues. With 4 bases clipped from V and 6 bases from J, the junction kept 8 bases outside the gene matches. The germline CDR1 and CDR2 sequences are ENHRY and SYGVKD. CDR3 sequence reads: CAISGGAGGSNEQFF. In DNA, the CDR3 is TGTGCCATCAGTGGGGGTGCGGGAGGTTCCAATGAGCAGTTCTTC.